Following are 7 T cell receptor beta chains from one sample sequenced in a study of CD8 T cells in ankylosing spondylitis. Each CDR3 protein gets one entry after TCRdb re-called the 5' RACE reads with MiXCR. The data show about 120,000 distinct CDR3 sequences, roughly 13% seen once. The specimen was blood, either unsorted or a sorted T cell fraction (not recorded which). The source is a female donor with ankylosing spondylitis or in good health (not recorded which).

The chain couples TRBV20-1 to TRBJ1-2; 7 positions agree with TRBD1. With V trimmed by 0 bases and J by 4 bases, 11 bases remained unmatched. Looked up from germline, CDR1 is DFQATT and CDR2 is SNEGSKA (reference sequence). The CDR3 totals 16 residues. Here the CDR3 reads CSARDSSGGNLYGYTF. In DNA form, the CDR3 reads TGCAGTGCTAGAGATTCATCAGGGGGTAATCTCTATGGCTACACCTTC.

This clonotype has at least ten counts. J is TRBJ2-2 and V is TRBV4-2; D is unresolved. V was clipped by 4 bases and J by 3 bases, with 15 bases between them. The CDR3 sequence is 16 residues long. The V gene's germline CDR1 is LGHNA and CDR2 YNFKEQ. CDR3 DNA: TGTGCCAGCAGCCCGTCATCGGTGGGCCACACCGGGGAGCTGTTTTTT. This translates into CASSPSSVGHTGELFF.

In this sample, this clonotype turned up many times. This rearrangement joins TRBV15 to TRBJ2-7; 7 nucleotides line up with TRBD1. V dropped 9 bases and J dropped 4; count of bases not matched to a gene: 6. Germline lookup yields CDR1 LNHNV and CDR2 YYDKDF (reference sequence). The length of the CDR3 is 12 residues. Written as DNA, the CDR3 is TGTGCCACGGGTGCAGGGGGTTACGAGCAGTACTTC. Amino acid sequence: CATGAGGYEQYF.

This clonotype was seen a few times. The chain employs TRBV3-1 and TRBJ2-5, with D perhaps TRBD2 (7 bases). The CDR3 runs to 13 residues. Trimming left V 3 bases short and J 8 bases short, with 13 bases between. Germline V gene lookup returns CDR1 LGHDT and CDR2 YNNKEL (reference sequence). CDR3 loop: CASSQGGGGTQYF. The CDR3, as DNA: TGTGCCAGCAGCCAGGGAGGGGGTGGAACCCAGTACTTC.

This clonotype was recorded a few times. The chain combines TRBV7-9 with TRBJ2-1; 11 bases align to TRBD2. J was trimmed by 3 bases and V by 5 bases; bases with no gene match: 6. From germline, CDR1 is SEHNR and CDR2 FQNEAQ (reference sequence). This CDR3 is built from 16 residues. CDR3 nucleotide sequence: TGTGCCAGCAGCCCGGGGGGGACTAGCGGCTACAATGAGCAGTTCTTC. Encoded protein: CASSPGGTSGYNEQFF.

This clonotype came up many times. The V and J genes are TRBV20-1 and TRBJ2-2; possible D gene TRBD1, 5 bases. Germline loops: CDR1 DFQATT, CDR2 SNEGSKA (reference sequence). The CDR3 is made up of 14 amino acids. Deletions cut 3 bases from V and 4 bases from J, with 12 bases between. As DNA, the CDR3 is TGCAGTGCTAGGTTTATGGGGCCCACCGGGGAGCTGTTTTTT. Amino acid sequence: CSARFMGPTGELFF.

This clonotype was seen many times. The chain combines TRBV12-3 or TRBV12-4 with TRBJ2-7; 7 nucleotides agree with TRBD1. Trimming took 6 bases from V and 3 from J; bases not matched to a gene: 8. The CDR3 contains 14 residues. In DNA form, the CDR3 reads TGTGCCAGCAGCTACGGGACAGCAATCTACGAGCAGTACTTC. It specifies CASSYGTAIYEQYF.